This TCR beta chain was sequenced for a study of blood T cell repertoires in COVID-19. The wider study: Donors in the United States, Italy and Spain gave samples during acute or convalescent COVID-19.

This clone showed up many times. Participant-reported clinical history was the basis for cohort assignment. Authors' methods: Nucleated cell counts were estimated from reference gene primer amplification. Using immunoSEQ multiplex PCR, the repertoire was profiled, and TCRdb retains in-frame clones only, with some absent. V and J calls and clone size follow that table, whereas D and trimming were derived from the DNA. In the table there are about 150,000 clones, 65% to 85% of which are singletons. Losses at the gene ends were 6 bases for V and 9 bases for J; bases not matched to a gene: 7. Germline V CDR1 and CDR2: MNHEY, SVGEGT. The CDR3 loop spans 13 amino acids.

This clonotype originated in a man in his 70s who had been exposed to COVID-19. Sequencing was done on a sample of PBMCs or T cells enriched from blood (not recorded which). V and J are TRBV6-2 or TRBV6-3 and TRBJ2-1; 8 bases agree with TRBD2. CDR3 in amino acids: CASSPGLGGEQFF. CDR3 DNA sequence: TGTGCCAGCAGCCCGGGACTAGGGGGTGAGCAGTTCTTC.